This T cell receptor beta chain was recovered during a study of T cells after yellow fever vaccination. Study summary: Fractions with few cells were prepared using SMART-Seq v4 Ultra Low Input. Study-level results: Abundant clonotypes from the bulk population could contaminate FACS-sorted repertoires. Clonotypes found in both CD4 and CD8 compartments made up a small share.

About this clonotype: As yet, its antigen is unknown.

V shed 6 bases, J shed 6 bases, and the junction held 7 bases outside the gene matches. CDR3 length: 13 residues. Per germline, CDR1 LGHNA and CDR2 YNFKEQ. In TCRdb, the 5' RACE reads were re-called with MiXCR into one record per CDR3 protein. The sample has approximately 260,000 distinct CDR3 sequences, about 5% seen once. The clonotype originates from a man between 18 and 29 years old who received the YFV17D yellow fever vaccine. The source material was CD4+ T cells sorted from PBMCs, sampled on the day of the yellow fever booster vaccination. V usage is TRBV4-2 and J usage is TRBJ1-2; 7 bases are shared with TRBD1. The CDR3 sequence is CASRQRGQDGYTF. The CDR3 bases are TGTGCCAGCAGGCAAAGAGGACAGGATGGCTACACCTTC.